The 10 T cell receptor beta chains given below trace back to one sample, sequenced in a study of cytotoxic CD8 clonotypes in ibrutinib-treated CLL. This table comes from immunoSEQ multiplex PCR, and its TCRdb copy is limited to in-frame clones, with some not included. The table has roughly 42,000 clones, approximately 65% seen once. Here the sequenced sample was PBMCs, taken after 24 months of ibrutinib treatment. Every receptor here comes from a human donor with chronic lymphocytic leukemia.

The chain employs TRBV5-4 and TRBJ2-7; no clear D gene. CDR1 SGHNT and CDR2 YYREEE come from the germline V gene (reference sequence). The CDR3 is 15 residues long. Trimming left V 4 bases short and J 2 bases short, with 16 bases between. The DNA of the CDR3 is TGTGCCAGCAGCCGAGCCCGGGTCCCCCCCTACGAGCAGTACTTC. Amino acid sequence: CASSRARVPPYEQYF.

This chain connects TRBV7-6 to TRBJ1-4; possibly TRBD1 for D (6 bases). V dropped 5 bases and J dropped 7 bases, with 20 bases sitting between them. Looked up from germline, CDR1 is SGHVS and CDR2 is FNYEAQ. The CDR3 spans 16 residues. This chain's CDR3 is CASSRDVGLGAEKLFF. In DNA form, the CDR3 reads TGTGCCAGCAGCCGAGACGTAGGGCTGGGGGCTGAAAAACTGTTTTTT. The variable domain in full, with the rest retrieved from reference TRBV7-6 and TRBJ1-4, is GAGVSQSPRYKVTKRGQDVALRCDPISGHVSLYWYRQALGQGPEFLTYFNYEAQQDKSGLPNDRFSAERPEGSISTLTIQRTEQRDSAMYRCASSRDVGLGAEKLFFGSGTQLSVL.

The CDR3 region is CASSVGQGIHEQYF. The CDR3 bases are TGTGCCAGCAGCGTAGGTCAGGGGATCCACGAGCAGTACTTC. The chain is built from TRBV9 and TRBJ2-7; tentative D call: TRBD1 (6 bases). The CDR3 length is 14 residues. V shed 0 bases and J shed 5 bases, with 12 bases lying between them. From germline, CDR1 is SGDLS and CDR2 YYNGEE.

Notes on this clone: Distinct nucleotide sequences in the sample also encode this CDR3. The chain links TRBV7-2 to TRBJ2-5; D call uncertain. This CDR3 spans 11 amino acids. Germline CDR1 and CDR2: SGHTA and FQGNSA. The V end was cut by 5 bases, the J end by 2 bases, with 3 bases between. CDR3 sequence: CASSSQETQYF. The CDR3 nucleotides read TGTGCCAGCAGCAGTCAAGAGACCCAGTACTTC. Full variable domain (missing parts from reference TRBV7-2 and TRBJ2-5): GAGVSQSPSNKVTEKGKDVELRCDPISGHTALYWYRQSLGQGLEFLIYFQGNSAPDKSGLPSDRFSAERTGGSVSTLTIQRTQQEDSAVYLCASSSQETQYFGPGTRLLVL.

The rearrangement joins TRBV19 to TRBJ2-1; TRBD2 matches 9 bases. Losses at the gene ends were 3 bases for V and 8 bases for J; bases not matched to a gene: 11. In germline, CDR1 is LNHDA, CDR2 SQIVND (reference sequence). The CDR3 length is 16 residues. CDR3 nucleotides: TGTGCCAGTAGTATGGCGGGACTAGCCAGTGGTGATGAGCAGTTCTTC. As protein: CASSMAGLASGDEQFF.

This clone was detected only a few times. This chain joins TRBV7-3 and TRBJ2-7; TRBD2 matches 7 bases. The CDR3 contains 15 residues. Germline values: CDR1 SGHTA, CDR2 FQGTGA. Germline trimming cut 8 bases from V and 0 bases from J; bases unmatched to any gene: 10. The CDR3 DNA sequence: TGTGCCAGCTCTCCCGGGACTACTCTCTCCTACGAGCAGTACTTC. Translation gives CASSPGTTLSYEQYF.

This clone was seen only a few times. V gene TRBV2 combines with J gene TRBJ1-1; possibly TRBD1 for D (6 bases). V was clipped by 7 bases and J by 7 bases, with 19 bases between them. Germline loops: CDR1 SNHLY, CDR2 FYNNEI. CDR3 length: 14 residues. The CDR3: CASTRGSVRGEAFF. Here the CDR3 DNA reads TGTGCCAGCACCAGGGGCTCCGTCAGGGGTGAAGCTTTCTTT.

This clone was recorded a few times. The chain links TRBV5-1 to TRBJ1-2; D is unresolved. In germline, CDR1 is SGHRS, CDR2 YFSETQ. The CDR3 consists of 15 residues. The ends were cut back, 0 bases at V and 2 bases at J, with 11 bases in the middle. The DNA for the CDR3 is TGCGCCAGCAGCTTGGCCTCGAGAGGGAACTATGGCTACACCTTC. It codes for CASSLASRGNYGYTF.

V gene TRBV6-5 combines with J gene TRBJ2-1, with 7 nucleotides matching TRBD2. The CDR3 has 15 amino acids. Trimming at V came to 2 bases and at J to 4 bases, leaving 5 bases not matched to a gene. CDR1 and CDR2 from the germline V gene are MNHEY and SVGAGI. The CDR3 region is CASSYTGGIYNEQFF. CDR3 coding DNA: TGTGCCAGCAGTTACACGGGAGGCATTTACAATGAGCAGTTCTTC.

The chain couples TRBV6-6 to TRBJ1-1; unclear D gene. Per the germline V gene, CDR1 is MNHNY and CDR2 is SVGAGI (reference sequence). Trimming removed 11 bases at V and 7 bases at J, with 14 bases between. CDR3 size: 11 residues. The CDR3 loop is CAGRTSNEAFF. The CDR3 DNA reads TGTGCCGGTCGGACTAGTAATGAAGCTTTCTTT.